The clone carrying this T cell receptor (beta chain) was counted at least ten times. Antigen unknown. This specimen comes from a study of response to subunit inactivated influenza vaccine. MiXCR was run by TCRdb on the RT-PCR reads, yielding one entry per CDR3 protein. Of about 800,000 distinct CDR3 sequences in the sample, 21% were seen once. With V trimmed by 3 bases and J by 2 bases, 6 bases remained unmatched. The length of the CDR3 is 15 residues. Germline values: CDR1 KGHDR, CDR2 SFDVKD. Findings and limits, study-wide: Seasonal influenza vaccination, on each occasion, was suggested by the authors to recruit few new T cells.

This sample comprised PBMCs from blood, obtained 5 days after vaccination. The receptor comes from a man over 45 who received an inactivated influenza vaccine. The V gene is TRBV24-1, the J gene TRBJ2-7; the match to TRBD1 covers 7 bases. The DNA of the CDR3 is TGTGCCACCAGTGATCCGTCCACAGGGGCCTACGAGCAGTACTTC. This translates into CATSDPSTGAYEQYF.